This T cell receptor (beta chain) stems from a study of blood T cell repertoires in COVID-19 (dated by TCRdb to 2018 to 2020). About the investigation overall: Collaborator samples came from the United States, Italy and Spain and covered acute and convalescent phases of COVID-19. The material from the prospective study consisted of cDNA or gDNA derived from T cells, B-cell-depleted T cells, or PBMCs. Deeply sampled blood TCRbeta repertoires from subjects exposed to, actively infected with, or recovered from COVID-19 were included in the dataset. A freely available public database, intended as a resource for researchers studying the immune response to SARS-CoV-2, is where the repertoires were released. Samples were obtained from the ongoing ImmuneRACE study (first 160 participants) and from over 1,000 subjects provided by 6 global collaborators. A de-identified subject ID, COVID-19 status, age in years and sex were almost always included in the sample metadata. Where available, HLA class I and class II types were obtained from metadata supplied by the sample provider rather than from assay-based typing.

TCRbeta CDR3 regions were amplified from genomic DNA by means of the immunoSEQ Assay, a bias-controlled multiplex PCR. On the authors' methods: Nucleated cell counts per sample were estimated from amplification of reference gene primers within the assay. To quantify the absolute abundance of each unique TCRbeta CDR3 rearrangement, sequence reads were collapsed and filtered. For each sample, productive Simpson clonality was calculated as the square root of Simpson's diversity index across productive rearrangements. In TCRdb, the immuneACCESS table is reduced to in-frame sequences with V and J assigned. These tables do not hold every clone; where another copy was compared, an unresolved V gene accounts for under half, and the others remain unexplained. The DNA gave D and trimming, while V, J and clone size come from that table. The table for this sample lists about 390,000 clones; approximately 90% of them were counted only once. Together, the top ten hold 10% of the sample.

Concerning this clone itself: Its specific antigen is unknown. The record has no base qualities; no much larger clone is one base away.

The cysteine opens and the phenylalanine closes a CDR3 of 14 amino acids. Only the CDR3 DNA stays, 42 bases, in frame from base 1. Study-wide conclusions, independent of this receptor: Clinical and demographic metadata were provided uncurated, with the amount varying by source and participant.

In the prospective study, participants were about 18 to 95 years old, resided in about two dozen geographic areas of the United States, and were enrolled through a virtual design. To assign participants to cohorts, the prospective study relied on clinical history that participants themselves reported in a screening survey and a study questionnaire. ImmuneRACE Cohort 3 recovered participants were defined by two consecutive negative NP/OP PCR tests, healthcare professional clearance, or symptom resolution. In the prospective study, whole blood, serum and a nasopharyngeal or oropharyngeal swab were collected from each participant by mobile phlebotomists. Participants in the prospective study had the option to provide additional blood draws and questionnaires over a roughly two-month period. Blood samples from the prospective study were shipped frozen or at room temperature prior to DNA extraction.

This TCR came from a woman aged 45 to 65 who had recovered from COVID-19. The chain employs TRBV21-1 and TRBJ2-1; the D call in the table, TRBD2, was not verified against the DNA. TRBV21-1 is assigned pseudogene status. The sample taken for sequencing was PBMCs or T cells enriched from blood (not recorded which). The CDR3 region has the sequence CASTWDYLNNEQFF. The nucleotide sequence reads TGTGCCAGCACATGGGACTACCTCAACAATGAGCAGTTCTTC.